The 28 T cell receptor beta chains reported below all come from one sample, sequenced in a study of T cell repertoires in cytomegalovirus infection. In TCRdb, the reads were re-called with MiXCR into one record per CDR3 protein. This table holds 400,000 or so distinct CDR3 sequences, about 33% found once. Sequencing input: PBMCs. The receptors originated from a human donor in good health (CMV status not recorded). Some clones in this sample may be carry-over from other donors' samples.

The chain uses TRBV7-2 and TRBJ2-1; 11 bases are shared with TRBD2. Germline V CDR1 and CDR2: SGHTA, FQGNSA. J lost 12 bases, V lost 5 bases, and 12 bases had no gene match. This CDR3 is 15 amino acids long. The CDR3 reads CASSNLAGGLDVQFF. CDR3 nucleotide sequence: TGTGCCAGCAGCAATTTAGCGGGGGGGCTGGATGTGCAGTTCTTC.

As to this clonotype: The junction and the germline gene differ at one end; a read error may be behind it. V usage is TRBV20-1 and J usage is TRBJ1-1; possible D gene TRBD1, 6 bases. The CDR3 has 12 amino acids. The germline gives CDR1 DFQATT, CDR2 SNEGSKA (reference sequence). The CDR3 loop reads CSAKTRDTEDFF. In DNA, the CDR3 is TGCAGTGCTAAAACCAGGGACACTGAAGATTTCTTT.

This chain uses TRBV20-1 with TRBJ1-5; the match to TRBD1 covers 9 bases. The V segment lost 5 bases and the J segment 3 bases; nucleotides outside the gene matches: 11. CDR3 length: 16 amino acids. The germline V gene has CDR1 DFQATT and CDR2 SNEGSKA (reference sequence). In DNA, the CDR3 is TGCAGTGCTTTACTATCCGGGACAGGGTCCAATCAGCCCCAGCATTTT. Translating it yields CSALLSGTGSNQPQHF.

This clonotype was seen a few times. The CDR3 DNA is TGTGCCAGCAGCGACGGCCTCTTTGGAAACACCATATATTTT. Translated, it gives CASSDGLFGNTIYF. The chain is built from TRBV11-2 and TRBJ1-3; the D is unclear. Germline V CDR1 and CDR2: SGHAT, FQNNGV. The CDR3 has 14 amino acids. Deletions cut 5 bases from V and 3 bases from J, with 11 bases between.

This chain uses TRBV28 with TRBJ1-2; weak D call: TRBD1 (5 bases). The CDR3 spans 14 residues. The germline V and J ends were trimmed by 3 bases and 10 bases, with 18 bases remaining between them. The germline V gene has CDR1 MDHEN and CDR2 SYDVKM. In DNA form, the CDR3 reads TGTGCCAGCAGTTTGGTTTCAGGGACCGAGGTCTACACCTTC. As protein: CASSLVSGTEVYTF.

This chain links TRBV25-1 with TRBJ2-7, with 8 bases identical to TRBD2. The junction had 11 bases not matched to a gene; V was cut back by 6 bases and J by 4 bases. Germline V gene data show CDR1 as MGHDK and CDR2 as SYGVNS. CDR3 length equals 15 residues. The CDR3 spells CASSPNPGGKYEQYF. CDR3 sequence (DNA): TGTGCCAGCAGCCCTAACCCGGGGGGGAAATACGAGCAGTACTTC.

With regard to this clonotype: This may stem from a read error, because a much larger clone lies one nucleotide away. V gene TRBV7-8 combines with J gene TRBJ2-1; a weak D match, TRBD1 (6 bases). The DNA matches TRBJ2-7 better at its end, which makes the J call doubtful. The CDR3 extends over 13 amino acids. Germline CDR1 and CDR2: SGHVS and FQNEAQ. The CDR3 protein is CASSFTGWNEQYF. The CDR3 DNA follows: TGTGCCAGCAGCTTTACAGGGTGGAATGAGCAGTACTTC.

This clonotype was detected only a few times. The rearrangement uses TRBV25-1 and TRBJ1-1, with a weak D call TRBD1 (6 bases). The CDR3 is 14 amino acids. In germline, CDR1 is MGHDK, CDR2 SYGVNS. With 2 bases removed from V and 7 bases from J, the gap between germline ends came to 14 bases. Here the CDR3 DNA reads TGTGCCAGCAGTGAACGGACAGCTCCCTATGAAGCTTTCTTT. It yields the protein CASSERTAPYEAFF.

The chain has TRBV18 and TRBJ1-1, with D perhaps TRBD1 (5 bases). CDR1 and CDR2 from the germline V gene are KGHSH and LQKENI. Trimming shortened V by 3 bases and J by 6 bases, and 11 bases separated the two germline ends. The CDR3 extends over 13 amino acids. CDR3: CASSPKRGAEAFF. In DNA, the CDR3 is TGTGCCAGCTCACCGAAGAGGGGCGCTGAAGCTTTCTTT.

This clonotype has just a few counts. The V and J genes are TRBV10-2 and TRBJ2-3; tentatively, D is TRBD1 (6 bases). The CDR3 has 14 amino acids. V was pared by 6 bases and J by 4 bases, with 14 bases between. Germline V gene data show CDR1 as WSHSY and CDR2 as SAAADI. CDR3 sequence (DNA): TGCGCCAGCAGAAGGGGGAAGGACGCAGATACGCAGTATTTT. Protein product: CASRRGKDADTQYF.

This clonotype was detected many times. V gene TRBV7-2 combines with J gene TRBJ2-6, with D hard to call. The CDR3 has 15 amino acids. Germline CDR1 and CDR2: SGHTA and FQGNSA. V was shortened by 1 base and J by 0 bases, with 4 bases between the two germline ends. CDR3 sequence reads: CASSLDFSGANVLTF. The CDR3 DNA sequence: TGTGCCAGCAGCTTAGATTTCTCTGGGGCCAACGTCCTGACTTTC.

The chain joins TRBV11-2 to TRBJ2-2; the D gene is possibly TRBD2 (5 bases). V was shortened by 2 bases and J by 0 bases, with 16 bases between the two germline ends. The CDR3 length is 18 residues. Germline loops: CDR1 SGHAT, CDR2 FQNNGV. The CDR3 bases are TGTGCCAGCAGCTTATTGAATCGTGTAGCGCCGAACACCGGGGAGCTGTTTTTT. The encoded protein is CASSLLNRVAPNTGELFF.

At least ten counts were recorded for this clonotype. This chain uses TRBV7-9 with TRBJ2-7; D unresolved. V was trimmed by 4 bases and J by 2 bases, leaving 18 bases between them. The germline V gene encodes CDR1 SEHNR and CDR2 FQNEAQ (reference sequence). The CDR3 runs 16 residues. In DNA form, the CDR3 reads TGTGCCAGCAGCTACCCAGGACGGAGAGTGCCCTACGAGCAGTACTTC. This sequence encodes CASSYPGRRVPYEQYF.

The V gene is TRBV10-3, the J gene TRBJ2-2; perhaps TRBD2 as D (5 bases). Germline CDR1 is ENHRY and CDR2 is SYGVKD. The CDR3 totals 16 residues. The V end was cut by 2 bases, the J end by 0 bases, with 10 bases between. The CDR3 loop is CAISEPLGANTGELFF. The CDR3 nucleotides are TGTGCCATCAGTGAGCCCCTCGGGGCGAACACCGGGGAGCTGTTTTTT.

In this sample, this clonotype turned up a few times. The chain links TRBV6-6 to TRBJ1-5; tentatively, D is TRBD1 (5 bases). The CDR3 has 14 amino acids. CDR1 is MNHNY and CDR2 is SVGAGI in the germline V gene (reference sequence). With 6 bases removed from V and 4 bases from J, the gap between germline ends came to 13 bases. The CDR3 DNA is TGTGCCAGCAGAGACAGAAGGAGGAATCAGCCCCAGCATTTT. It yields the protein CASRDRRRNQPQHF.

This clonotype was seen at least ten times. The V gene is TRBV7-8, the J gene TRBJ1-6; D may be TRBD1 (6 bases). V lost 5 bases and J 10 bases, leaving 18 bases between the germline ends. Germline CDR1 and CDR2: SGHVS and FQNEAQ. The CDR3 has 15 residues. CDR3 sequence: CASSLDVGARSPLHF. CDR3 nucleotides: TGTGCCAGCAGCCTCGACGTGGGGGCGAGGTCACCCCTCCACTTT.

This clonotype was seen repeatedly, ten times or more. The chain recombines TRBV19 with TRBJ2-7; TRBD1 or TRBD2 may be the D gene (5 bases each). Per germline, CDR1 LNHDA and CDR2 SQIVND (reference sequence). The V end lost 3 bases, the J end lost 3 bases, and 12 bases lay between the germline ends. The CDR3 is 14 amino acids. The CDR3 loop reads CASSIRGTHYEQYF. CDR3 DNA: TGTGCCAGTAGTATTCGGGGCACCCACTACGAGCAGTACTTC.

The chain joins TRBV7-2 to TRBJ2-7; perhaps TRBD1 as D (6 bases). Trimming left V 2 bases short and J 0 bases short, with 14 bases between. Looked up from germline, CDR1 is SGHTA and CDR2 is FQGNSA. The CDR3 is 16 residues long. In nucleotides, the CDR3 is TGTGCCAGCAGCTTAAGGGCAGGGGACGGCTCCTACGAGCAGTACTTC. It encodes CASSLRAGDGSYEQYF.

There are many counts of this clonotype. The J gene is TRBJ2-1, the V gene TRBV19; D ambiguous. The CDR3 is 11 amino acids. V lost 6 bases, J lost 7 bases, and 7 bases lay in between. Germline CDR1 is LNHDA and CDR2 is SQIVND (reference sequence). CDR3 bases: TGTGCCAGTAGGACTGGGAATGAGCAGTTCTTC. It translates to CASRTGNEQFF.

The sample holds many counts of this clonotype. This chain's CDR3 is CSVEGRMNTEAFF. The CDR3 nucleotides are TGCAGCGTTGAGGGCAGGATGAACACTGAAGCTTTCTTT. The rearrangement uses TRBV29-1 and TRBJ1-1; D not certain. Between the trimmed V and J ends, which lost 3 bases and 0 bases, there was a span of 8 bases. CDR3 length equals 13 residues. Per the germline V gene, CDR1 is SQVTM and CDR2 is ANQGSEA.

As to this clonotype: Likely a read error: the CDR3 ends without its conserved phenylalanine or tryptophan. The chain recombines TRBV6-6 with TRBJ1-2, with TRBD1 as a possible D gene (5 bases). The V gene's germline CDR1 is MNHNY and CDR2 SVGAGI (reference sequence). This CDR3 has 15 residues. V was clipped by 4 bases and J by 3 bases, with 15 bases between them. CDR3 sequence (DNA): TGTGCCAGCAGTTTCAGACCGGGAGGGGACTATGGCTACACCTGC. Translating it yields CASSFRPGGDYGYTC.

This clonotype came up many times. This rearrangement joins TRBV7-2 to TRBJ1-6; D is unclear. With 4 bases removed from V and 6 bases from J, the gap between germline ends came to 13 bases. The CDR3 runs 15 residues. The germline CDR1 and CDR2 sequences are SGHTA and FQGNSA. The CDR3 bases are TGTGCCAGCAGCTCCCAGGTAGCGAGTAATTCACCCCTCCACTTT. This gives the protein CASSSQVASNSPLHF.

CDR3 sequence: CASSQPRWNTEAFF. The CDR3 coding sequence is TGCGCCAGCAGCCAGCCCCGGTGGAACACTGAAGCTTTCTTT. The rearrangement uses TRBV4-1 and TRBJ1-1, with D hard to call. The CDR3 extends over 14 amino acids. Per the germline V gene, CDR1 is MGHRA and CDR2 is YSYEKL. V lost 3 bases, J lost 1 base, and 9 bases lay in between.

The chain recombines TRBV19 with TRBJ1-2; the match to TRBD1 covers 9 bases. The J segment lost 7 bases and the V segment lost 3 bases, leaving 6 bases of the junction unmatched. The CDR3 totals 14 residues. Germline lookup yields CDR1 LNHDA and CDR2 SQIVND (reference sequence). CDR3 coding DNA: TGTGCCAGTAGTATGTCACAGGGGGCGATTGGCTACACCTTC. Translating it yields CASSMSQGAIGYTF.

The table lists this clonotype with a few counts. For the CDR3, the DNA is TGTGCCAGCAAAAAACCGTTACAGGGCTATGGCTACACCTTC. Its protein is CASKKPLQGYGYTF. The gene calls are TRBV28 and TRBJ1-2, with D perhaps TRBD1 (6 bases). Trimming cost V 7 bases and J 4 bases, with 16 bases left between them. The germline gives CDR1 MDHEN, CDR2 SYDVKM. The CDR3 loop spans 14 amino acids.

The rearrangement joins TRBV13 to TRBJ1-4; D may be TRBD1 (6 bases). The germline CDR1 and CDR2 sequences are PRHDT and FYEKMQ (reference sequence). This CDR3 is built from 16 residues. V was trimmed by 3 bases and J by 0 bases, leaving 11 bases between them. CDR3 amino acids: CASSLWGASTNEKLFF. CDR3 coding DNA: TGTGCCAGCAGCTTGTGGGGGGCTTCAACTAATGAAAAACTGTTTTTT.

This clonotype showed up just a few times. The gene calls are TRBV7-9 and TRBJ2-2, with 10 nucleotides matching TRBD1. Per the germline V gene, CDR1 is SEHNR and CDR2 is FQNEAQ (reference sequence). V trimming: 5 bases; J trimming: 6 bases; junction bases outside the gene matches: 6. This CDR3 comprises 15 residues. The CDR3 DNA sequence: TGTGCCAGCAGCCCCCGGACAGGGGGGGCCGGGGAGCTGTTTTTT. Residues: CASSPRTGGAGELFF.

Concerning this clonotype: A read error may account for a junction end that differs from germline. As DNA, the CDR3 is TGTGCCTGCAGTGAAGTTCCGGGTACCTACGAGCAGTACTTC. Its translation: CACSEVPGTYEQYF. The chain combines TRBV6-2 or TRBV6-3 with TRBJ2-7; no clear D gene. The CDR3 runs to 14 residues. CDR1 MNHEY and CDR2 SVGEGT come from the germline V gene.